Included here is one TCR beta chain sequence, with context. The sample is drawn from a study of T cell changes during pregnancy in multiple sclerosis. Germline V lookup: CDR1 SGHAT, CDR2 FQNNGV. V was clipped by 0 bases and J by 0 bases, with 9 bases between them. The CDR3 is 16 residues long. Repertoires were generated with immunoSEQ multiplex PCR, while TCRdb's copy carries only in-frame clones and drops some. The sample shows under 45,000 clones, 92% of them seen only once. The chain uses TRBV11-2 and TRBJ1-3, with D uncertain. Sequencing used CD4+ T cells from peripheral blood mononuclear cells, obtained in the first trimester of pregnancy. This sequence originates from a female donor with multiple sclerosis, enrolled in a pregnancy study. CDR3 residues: CASSLDGPASGNTIYF. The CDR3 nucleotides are TGTGCCAGCAGCTTAGATGGGCCAGCCTCTGGAAACACCATATATTTT.